This T cell receptor (beta chain) was sequenced during a study of cytomegalovirus exposure and HLA in healthy donors. A note on this clone: Antigen: not known.

This CDR3 is built from 14 residues. The germline V gene encodes CDR1 SGHKS and CDR2 YYEKEE (reference sequence). V lost 4 bases and J 2 bases, leaving 12 bases between the germline ends. PCR amplification relied on 60 Vbeta primers (plus 13 Jbeta primers). The data were produced by immunoSEQ multiplex PCR, yet TCRdb's version contains in-frame clones alone and is incomplete. The table records 150,000 to 200,000 clones, 70% of them present only once. Study-level results: V- and J-gene trimming in TCR beta was tied to a missense DCLRE1C variant by an analysis performed later.

The donors (healthy individuals) were bone marrow donors. This TCR was sampled from a man in his late teens or twenties in good health and CMV-seropositive. This chain joins TRBV5-5 and TRBJ2-5, with a weak D call TRBD2 (6 bases). Sequencing input: PBMCs. The CDR3 sequence: CASSPEGLQETQYF. CDR3 coding DNA: TGTGCCAGCAGCCCCGAGGGACTTCAAGAGACCCAGTACTTC.